The 13 T cell receptor beta chains presented below share a single source sample, sequenced in a study of spatial heterogeneity in lung cancer. TCRdb fed the 5' RACE reads into MiXCR, producing one record per CDR3 protein. This table has about 85,000 distinct CDR3 sequences, 15% to 25% appearing once. Time point of the sample: sample taken at primary tumor resection. Whole RNA, which was extracted from tumor, nontumor lung tissue or frozen PBMC, was sequenced without any cell sorting. Specimen: PBMCs, collected at surgery. These receptors were obtained from a male donor with early-stage non-small cell lung cancer.

The chain recombines TRBV2 with TRBJ2-4; perhaps TRBD2 as D (5 bases). Germline CDR1 SNHLY, CDR2 FYNNEI. This CDR3 is 14 amino acids long. Trimming pared 4 bases from V and 7 bases from J, leaving 14 bases between. The CDR3 protein is CASSAGSATNIQYF. The DNA of the CDR3 is TGTGCCAGCAGTGCAGGTAGCGCAACGAACATTCAGTACTTC.

The chain is built from TRBV5-1 and TRBJ2-2; 7 bases match TRBD1. This CDR3 is built from 15 residues. Germline values: CDR1 SGHRS, CDR2 YFSETQ. The V gene end was trimmed by 4 bases and the J gene end by 6 bases; junction bases not matched to a gene: 9. The CDR3 reads CASSPTGQRAGELFF. The CDR3 DNA follows: TGCGCCAGCAGCCCGACGGGACAGAGGGCCGGGGAGCTGTTTTTT.

This clonotype was observed many times. The chain carries TRBV12-3 or TRBV12-4 and TRBJ2-5; 13 bases match TRBD2. Germline trimming cut 10 bases from V and 4 bases from J; bases unmatched to any gene: 3. This CDR3 contains 13 residues. The CDR3 nucleotides read TGTGCCACCAGGACTAGCGGGAGAGAGACCCAGTACTTC. Its translation: CATRTSGRETQYF.

The V call is TRBV6-5, the J call TRBJ2-3; D is perhaps TRBD1 (5 bases). The CDR3 contains 13 residues. Germline CDR1 and CDR2: MNHEY and SVGAGI. The ends were cut back, 5 bases at V and 2 bases at J, with 8 bases in the middle. The CDR3 bases are TGTGCCAGCAGTGACAGCCTCACAGATACGCAGTATTTT. As protein: CASSDSLTDTQYF.

J is TRBJ2-7 and V is TRBV18; 12 bases are a match to TRBD2. The CDR3 has 17 residues. Germline V gene lookup returns CDR1 KGHSH and CDR2 LQKENI. V lost 2 bases, J lost 2 bases, and 7 bases stayed unmatched. Written as DNA, the CDR3 is TGTGCCAGCTCACCATCCCTAGCGGGAGGGGTCCCCTACGAGCAGTACTTC. Residues: CASSPSLAGGVPYEQYF. Full variable domain (missing parts from reference TRBV18 and TRBJ2-7): NAGVMQNPRHLVRRRGQEARLRCSPMKGHSHVYWYRQLPEEGLKFMVYLQKENIIDESGMPKERFSAEFPKEGPSILRIQQVVRGDSAAYFCASSPSLAGGVPYEQYFGPGTRLTVT.

This clonotype was detected a few times. The chain is built from TRBV27 and TRBJ2-1, with TRBD2 matching 10 bases. Per germline, CDR1 MNHEY and CDR2 SMNVEV (reference sequence). This CDR3 has 14 amino acids. The V and J ends lost 2 bases and 9 bases, in that order; junction bases with no gene match: 4. Written as DNA, the CDR3 is TGTGCCAGCAGTTTAAGCGGGGGGGCTGGTGAGCAGTTCTTC. It translates to CASSLSGGAGEQFF.

The chain combines TRBV20-1 with TRBJ1-5; D is unresolved. Trimming took 1 base from V and 7 from J, leaving 17 bases between them. This CDR3 comprises 15 residues. Germline CDR1 and CDR2: DFQATT and SNEGSKA (reference sequence). The CDR3 DNA is TGCAGTGCTAGAGGGGTCGGTAGGGTGGTGCAGCCCCAGCATTTT. Amino acids: CSARGVGRVVQPQHF.

This clonotype appeared a single time. The J gene is TRBJ2-7, the V gene TRBV20-1; the D gene could be TRBD1 or TRBD2 (6 bases each). There are 12 residues in the CDR3. From germline, CDR1 is DFQATT and CDR2 SNEGSKA (reference sequence). V gave up 6 bases and J gave up 4 bases, with 13 bases separating them. The CDR3 loop is CSAPRGPYEQYF. The DNA of the CDR3 is TGCAGTGCCCCCCGGGGGCCTTACGAGCAGTACTTC.

In regard to this clonotype: A read error may be the cause here, since a much bigger clone is one base away. The chain employs TRBV28 and TRBJ2-4; D unresolved. This CDR3 is built from 15 residues. CDR1 and CDR2 (germline): MDHEN, SYDVKM. CDR3 bases: TGTGTCAGCACCCCGGATTATCTTGGCAAAAACATTCAGTACTTC. Residues: CVSTPDYLGKNIQYF.

This chain uses TRBV21-1 with TRBJ1-5. TRBV21-1 is a recognized pseudogene. The CDR3 runs to 14 residues. In nucleotides, the CDR3 is TGTGCCACCAGCAGCATGAAAGGTAATCAGTCCCAGCATTTT. Its translation is CATSSMKGNQSQHF.

The chain links TRBV7-9 to TRBJ2-7; 14 bases line up with TRBD2. J lost 4 bases, V lost 6 bases, and 2 bases had no gene match. The CDR3 loop spans 14 amino acids. Germline lookup yields CDR1 SEHNR and CDR2 FQNEAQ (reference sequence). The chain's CDR3 is CASSRLAGGYEQYF. CDR3 bases: TGTGCCAGCAGTCGACTAGCGGGAGGGTACGAGCAGTACTTC.

The chain links TRBV20-1 to TRBJ1-1; the D gene is possibly TRBD1 (6 bases). The CDR3 has 12 amino acids. Germline V gene data show CDR1 as DFQATT and CDR2 as SNEGSKA (reference sequence). The CDR3 DNA reads as TGCAGCCGGACAGCCTTGAACACTGAAGCTTTCTTT. The encoded protein is CSRTALNTEAFF.

This clonotype was seen more than once but under ten times. This sequence joins TRBV7-2 and TRBJ2-1; 11 nucleotides line up with TRBD2. Germline trimming cut 4 bases from V and 7 bases from J; bases unmatched to any gene: 6. The CDR3 sequence is 15 residues long. Germline V CDR1 and CDR2: SGHTA, FQGNSA. Here the CDR3 DNA reads TGTGCCAGCAGCTCACTAGCGGGAGTGAGGAATGAGCAGTTCTTC. Translated: CASSSLAGVRNEQFF. Together with reference TRBV7-2 and TRBJ2-1, the CDR3 gives the full variable domain: GAGVSQSPSNKVTEKGKDVELRCDPISGHTALYWYRQSLGQGLEFLIYFQGNSAPDKSGLPSDRFSAERTGGSVSTLTIQRTQQEDSAVYLCASSSLAGVRNEQFFGPGTRLTVL.